These 2 T cell receptor beta chains were sequenced from one sample in a study of OX40 agonist ivuxolimab in advanced cancers. Sequencing was performed with immunoSEQ multiplex PCR; in TCRdb, only in-frame clones are kept and a portion is missing. The sample records approximately 100,000 clones, just over 90% being singletons. The material was CD4+ or CD8+ T cells sorted from blood, obtained in a trial of the OX40 agonist ivuxolimab. All receptors derive from an adult with an advanced solid tumor such as melanoma, head and neck, liver or kidney cancer.

The rearrangement links TRBV18 to TRBJ1-6; D ambiguous. Germline values: CDR1 KGHSH, CDR2 LQKENI. V was pared by 3 bases and J by 9 bases, with 15 bases between. The CDR3 loop spans 15 amino acids. This CDR3 is CASSPLQTRGSPLHF. CDR3 DNA: TGTGCCAGCTCACCCCTCCAAACCCGAGGTTCACCCCTCCACTTT.

This chain joins TRBV30 and TRBJ1-6; D is uncertain. Trimming stripped 2 bases from V and 6 bases from J, with 8 bases between. Germline V CDR1 and CDR2: GTSNPN, SVGIG (reference sequence). CDR3 size: 13 residues. The CDR3 nucleotides read TGTGCCTGGAGTTTGAGCTTTAATTCACCCCTCCACTTT. This codes for CAWSLSFNSPLHF.